A selection of T cell receptor beta chains follows, all from one sample in a study of identifying expanded T cells in peripheral blood. Profiled with immunoSEQ multiplex PCR; TCRdb holds only in-frame clones, not every one. The data hold under 95,000 clones, with about 91% observed a single time. The sample comprised blood. These receptors came from a person between 18 and 75 years old in good health. The CDR3 runs from the conserved cysteine through the conserved F or W. D genes are given only for firm matches. Some rows have no size entry. The others give once, few or many, or a class for an expanded clone.

v_gene: TRBV11-2; d_gene: TRBD1; j_gene: TRBJ2-7; abundance: NA; CDR3aa: CASSLVGGQGSYEQYF; CDR3nt: TGTGCCAGCAGCTTAGTTGGCGGACAGGGGAGCTACGAGCAGTACTTC
v_gene: TRBV7-2; d_gene: NA; j_gene: TRBJ1-2; abundance: NA; CDR3aa: CASSLGSHNPFNYGYTF; CDR3nt: TGTGCCAGCAGCTTAGGCAGTCACAATCCATTCAACTATGGCTACACCTTC
v_gene: TRBV10-3; d_gene: TRBD2; j_gene: TRBJ2-3; abundance: NA; CDR3aa: CAISRGVASTDTQYF; CDR3nt: TGTGCCATCAGCCGGGGGGTCGCTAGCACAGATACGCAGTATTTT
v_gene: TRBV5-1; d_gene: NA; j_gene: TRBJ2-4; abundance: NA; CDR3aa: CASSRGGGDKNIQYF; CDR3nt: TGCGCCAGCAGCCGAGGAGGGGGAGATAAAAACATTCAGTACTTC
v_gene: TRBV28; d_gene: TRBD2; j_gene: TRBJ2-3; abundance: NA; CDR3aa: CASSLWNDWTSGGSTDTQYF; CDR3nt: TGTGCCAGCAGTTTATGGAACGATTGGACTAGCGGGGGAAGCACAGATACGCAGTATTTT
v_gene: TRBV2; d_gene: NA; j_gene: TRBJ1-3; abundance: NA; CDR3aa: CASSEAGVVGNTIYF; CDR3nt: TGTGCCAGCAGTGAGGCAGGGGTTGTTGGAAACACCATATATTTT
v_gene: TRBV2; d_gene: TRBD2; j_gene: TRBJ2-1; abundance: NA; CDR3aa: CASSELAGGQQFF; CDR3nt: TGTGCCAGCAGTGAACTAGCGGGGGGCCAGCAGTTCTTC
v_gene: TRBV6-5; d_gene: NA; j_gene: TRBJ2-7; abundance: NA; CDR3aa: CASSYSKGHEQYF; CDR3nt: TGTGCCAGCAGTTACTCGAAGGGACACGAGCAGTACTTC
v_gene: TRBV11-2; d_gene: TRBD1; j_gene: TRBJ1-1; abundance: NA; CDR3aa: CASSLESGQHEAFF; CDR3nt: TGTGCCAGCAGCTTAGAGTCGGGACAGCATGAAGCTTTCTTT
v_gene: TRBV29-1; d_gene: NA; j_gene: TRBJ2-5; abundance: NA; CDR3aa: CSVEDNMRGETQYF; CDR3nt: TGCAGCGTTGAAGATAATATGAGGGGAGAGACCCAGTACTTC
v_gene: TRBV6-5; d_gene: NA; j_gene: TRBJ1-5; abundance: once; CDR3aa: CATHGLFDQPQHF; CDR3nt: TGTGCCACTCACGGGCTTTTTGATCAGCCCCAGCATTTT
v_gene: TRBV6-5; d_gene: TRBD1; j_gene: TRBJ1-3; abundance: NA; CDR3aa: CASSYSQGAPGNTIYF; CDR3nt: TGTGCCAGCAGTTACTCACAGGGGGCGCCGGGAAACACCATATATTTT
v_gene: TRBV5-5; d_gene: NA; j_gene: TRBJ2-7; abundance: NA; CDR3aa: CASSWTGTSSSYEQYF; CDR3nt: TGTGCCAGCAGCTGGACCGGGACCTCTTCTTCCTACGAGCAGTACTTC
v_gene: TRBV7-9; d_gene: NA; j_gene: TRBJ2-5; abundance: NA; CDR3aa: CASGLTGETQYF; CDR3nt: TGTGCCAGCGGTCTTACCGGGGAGACCCAGTACTTC
v_gene: TRBV25-1; d_gene: TRBD1; j_gene: TRBJ2-7; abundance: NA; CDR3aa: CASRPHTGQGYYEQYF; CDR3nt: TGTGCCAGCAGGCCTCACACAGGACAGGGGTACTACGAGCAGTACTTC
v_gene: TRBV4-2; d_gene: TRBD1; j_gene: TRBJ2-1; abundance: NA; CDR3aa: CASSQESGQDWGNEQFF; CDR3nt: TGTGCCAGCAGCCAAGAGTCGGGACAGGACTGGGGAAATGAGCAGTTCTTC
v_gene: TRBV5-6; d_gene: NA; j_gene: TRBJ1-2; abundance: NA; CDR3aa: CASSLEGGRGYGYTF; CDR3nt: TGTGCCAGCAGCTTGGAAGGGGGGCGCGGCTATGGCTACACCTTC
v_gene: TRBV27; d_gene: NA; j_gene: TRBJ1-1; abundance: NA; CDR3aa: CASSFRPDRMNTEAFF; CDR3nt: TGTGCCAGCAGTTTTAGGCCAGACAGGATGAACACTGAAGCTTTCTTT
v_gene: TRBV6-5; d_gene: NA; j_gene: TRBJ1-3; abundance: NA; CDR3aa: CASSYSRAGSGNTIYF; CDR3nt: TGTGCCAGCAGTTACAGCCGGGCCGGCTCTGGAAACACCATATATTTT
v_gene: TRBV9; d_gene: NA; j_gene: TRBJ1-1; abundance: NA; CDR3aa: CASSVARNTEAFF; CDR3nt: TGTGCCAGCAGCGTCGCTAGGAACACTGAAGCTTTCTTT
v_gene: TRBV12-5; d_gene: NA; j_gene: TRBJ2-3; abundance: NA; CDR3aa: CASGRGTSDFTDTQYF; CDR3nt: TGTGCTAGTGGCCGGGGGACCTCCGATTTCACAGATACGCAGTATTTT
v_gene: TRBV6-1; d_gene: TRBD1; j_gene: TRBJ1-4; abundance: NA; CDR3aa: CASSPRTGLDGKLFF; CDR3nt: TGTGCCAGCAGTCCCCGGACAGGTCTTGATGGAAAACTGTTTTTT
v_gene: TRBV6-5; d_gene: NA; j_gene: TRBJ2-5; abundance: NA; CDR3aa: CASRMNPVSWETQYF; CDR3nt: TGTGCCAGCAGAATGAATCCTGTTTCCTGGGAGACCCAGTACTTC
v_gene: TRBV7-2; d_gene: NA; j_gene: TRBJ2-1; abundance: NA; CDR3aa: CASSLGPPSEQFF; CDR3nt: TGTGCCAGCAGCTTAGGGCCGCCGTCTGAGCAGTTCTTC
v_gene: TRBV7-2; d_gene: TRBD2; j_gene: TRBJ2-1; abundance: NA; CDR3aa: CATSPSGGTNEQFF; CDR3nt: TGTGCCACTTCGCCTAGCGGGGGTACCAATGAGCAGTTCTTC
v_gene: TRBV2; d_gene: NA; j_gene: TRBJ2-1; abundance: NA; CDR3aa: CASSEGNWDEQFF; CDR3nt: TGTGCCAGCAGTGAGGGTAACTGGGATGAGCAGTTCTTC
v_gene: TRBV2; d_gene: TRBD1; j_gene: TRBJ2-7; abundance: NA; CDR3aa: CASSETVRQGFYEQYF; CDR3nt: TGTGCCAGCAGTGAAACCGTCCGACAGGGATTCTACGAGCAGTACTTC
v_gene: TRBV19; d_gene: NA; j_gene: TRBJ2-5; abundance: NA; CDR3aa: CASSRLGGRVGETQYF; CDR3nt: TGTGCCAGTAGCCGTTTAGGCGGAAGGGTCGGCGAGACCCAGTACTTC
v_gene: TRBV15; d_gene: NA; j_gene: TRBJ2-2; abundance: NA; CDR3aa: CATSRDRGELFF; CDR3nt: TGTGCCACCAGCAGAGATCGCGGGGAGCTGTTTTTT
v_gene: TRBV18; d_gene: TRBD2; j_gene: TRBJ2-2; abundance: NA; CDR3aa: CASSTTGRADTGELFF; CDR3nt: TGTGCCAGCTCAACCACCGGGAGGGCCGACACCGGGGAGCTGTTTTTT
v_gene: TRBV7-2; d_gene: NA; j_gene: TRBJ1-2; abundance: NA; CDR3aa: CASSLDPNQAYGYTF; CDR3nt: TGTGCCAGCAGCTTAGATCCGAACCAGGCCTATGGCTACACCTTC
v_gene: TRBV6-5; d_gene: TRBD1; j_gene: TRBJ1-1; abundance: NA; CDR3aa: CASSPDRGAEAFF; CDR3nt: TGTGCCAGCAGTCCGGACAGGGGGGCTGAAGCTTTCTTT
v_gene: TRBV28; d_gene: NA; j_gene: TRBJ2-5; abundance: NA; CDR3aa: CASTVRTGFLETQYF; CDR3nt: TGTGCCAGCACGGTCCGGACCGGCTTTTTGGAGACCCAGTACTTC
v_gene: TRBV11-2; d_gene: NA; j_gene: TRBJ2-7; abundance: NA; CDR3aa: CASSPRGGSSYEQYF; CDR3nt: TGTGCCAGCAGCCCCCGCGGCGGTAGCTCCTACGAGCAGTACTTC
v_gene: TRBV19; d_gene: NA; j_gene: TRBJ1-2; abundance: NA; CDR3aa: CASSTLGTVGGYTF; CDR3nt: TGTGCCAGTAGTACTTTAGGGACGGTCGGAGGCTACACCTTC
v_gene: TRBV11-2; d_gene: TRBD1; j_gene: TRBJ1-1; abundance: NA; CDR3aa: CASRRDRGLGEAFF; CDR3nt: TGTGCCAGCAGGCGGGACAGGGGGCTAGGCGAGGCTTTCTTT
v_gene: TRBV19; d_gene: TRBD1; j_gene: TRBJ1-2; abundance: NA; CDR3aa: CASSIQDRGRDKKNYGYTF; CDR3nt: TGTGCCAGTAGTATCCAGGACAGGGGGAGAGACAAAAAAAACTATGGCTACACCTTC
v_gene: TRBV10-2; d_gene: TRBD2; j_gene: TRBJ2-7; abundance: NA; CDR3aa: CASRVGTSAGENEQYF; CDR3nt: TGCGCCAGCAGGGTCGGGACTAGCGCGGGGGAGAACGAGCAGTACTTC
v_gene: TRBV2; d_gene: NA; j_gene: TRBJ1-2; abundance: few; CDR3aa: CASRDTYYGYTF; CDR3nt: TGTGCCAGCAGGGACACCTACTATGGCTACACCTTC
v_gene: TRBV5-4; d_gene: NA; j_gene: TRBJ1-4; abundance: once; CDR3aa: CASSWKAATNEKLFF; CDR3nt: TGTGCCAGCAGCTGGAAGGCCGCAACTAATGAAAAACTGTTTTTT
v_gene: TRBV5-1; d_gene: TRBD2; j_gene: TRBJ2-3; abundance: NA; CDR3aa: CASRWTSGGRSTDTQYF; CDR3nt: TGCGCCAGCAGGTGGACTAGCGGGGGCCGGAGCACAGATACGCAGTATTTT
v_gene: TRBV5-6; d_gene: TRBD2; j_gene: TRBJ2-5; abundance: once; CDR3aa: CASSFGLAGVVETQYF; CDR3nt: TGTGCCAGCAGCTTTGGCCTAGCGGGAGTTGTGGAGACCCAGTACTTC
v_gene: TRBV18; d_gene: NA; j_gene: TRBJ1-1; abundance: NA; CDR3aa: CASSGGPQIEAFF; CDR3nt: TGTGCCAGCTCAGGGGGGCCACAGATTGAAGCTTTCTTT
v_gene: TRBV10-3; d_gene: NA; j_gene: TRBJ2-7; abundance: NA; CDR3aa: CAISELPGEQYF; CDR3nt: TGTGCCATCAGTGAGTTACCGGGAGAGCAGTACTTC
v_gene: TRBV11-1; d_gene: NA; j_gene: TRBJ2-7; abundance: few; CDR3aa: CASSIRGGAYEQYF; CDR3nt: TGTGCCAGCAGCATCAGGGGGGGTGCCTACGAGCAGTACTTC
v_gene: TRBV19; d_gene: NA; j_gene: TRBJ2-7; abundance: NA; CDR3aa: CASSIPSGGAYEQYF; CDR3nt: TGTGCCAGTAGTATCCCTTCAGGAGGGGCCTACGAGCAGTACTTC
v_gene: TRBV29-1; d_gene: NA; j_gene: TRBJ2-1; abundance: NA; CDR3aa: CSVGRLTGNEQFF; CDR3nt: TGCAGCGTGGGCCGTCTAACTGGGAATGAGCAGTTCTTC
v_gene: TRBV11-2; d_gene: TRBD2; j_gene: TRBJ2-7; abundance: NA; CDR3aa: CASNLAAGGFSEQYF; CDR3nt: TGTGCCAGCAACTTAGCAGCGGGAGGGTTCTCCGAGCAGTACTTC
v_gene: TRBV5-1; d_gene: NA; j_gene: TRBJ1-5; abundance: NA; CDR3aa: CASSLDGNSNQPQHF; CDR3nt: TGCGCCAGCAGCTTGGACGGCAATAGCAATCAGCCCCAGCATTTT
v_gene: TRBV29-1; d_gene: TRBD1; j_gene: TRBJ1-2; abundance: NA; CDR3aa: CSAQGADYGYTF; CDR3nt: TGCAGCGCACAGGGGGCGGACTATGGCTACACCTTC